The present entry profiles one TCR beta chain with its context. This sample was included in a study of patients and donors after allogeneic stem cell transplantation. CDR3 length equals 14 residues. Germline CDR1 and CDR2: MNHEY and SVGAGI. Trimming cost V 5 bases and J 6 bases; bases outside gene matches: 7. TCRdb re-derived calls from the RT-PCR reads in MiXCR, one entry per CDR3 protein. The sample includes over 65,000 distinct CDR3 sequences, about 30% of them seen just once. This TCR was sampled from a human donor who was either an allogeneic HSCT recipient or a stem cell or donor lymphocyte infusion donor (not recorded which). It is not recorded whose cells these are; they may come from a transplant donor. The chain carries TRBV6-5 and TRBJ1-5; 7 bases align to TRBD1. The sequenced material came from blood, either unsorted or a sorted T cell fraction (not recorded which). The CDR3 loop reads CASSPNRGFQPQHF. CDR3 bases: TGTGCCAGCAGTCCAAACAGGGGTTTTCAGCCCCAGCATTTT.